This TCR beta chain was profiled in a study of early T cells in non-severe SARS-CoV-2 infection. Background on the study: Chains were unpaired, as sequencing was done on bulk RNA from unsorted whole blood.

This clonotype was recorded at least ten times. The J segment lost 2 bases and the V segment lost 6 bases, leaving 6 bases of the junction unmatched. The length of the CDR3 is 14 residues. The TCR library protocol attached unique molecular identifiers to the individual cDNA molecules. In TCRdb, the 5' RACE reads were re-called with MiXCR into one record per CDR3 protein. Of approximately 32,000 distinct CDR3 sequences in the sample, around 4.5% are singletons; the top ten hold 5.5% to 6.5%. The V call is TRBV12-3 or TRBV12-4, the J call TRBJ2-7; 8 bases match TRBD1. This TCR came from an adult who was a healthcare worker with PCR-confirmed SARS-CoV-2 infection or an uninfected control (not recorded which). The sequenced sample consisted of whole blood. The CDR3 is CASRRQGLAYEQYF. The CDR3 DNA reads TGTGCCAGCAGGCGACAGGGGTTGGCCTACGAGCAGTACTTC.